This TCR beta chain was recorded in a study of blood T cells in healthy people across ages. Broader study findings: Long-lived donors exceeded aged donors in naive CD4+ cells and diversity.

The CDR3 is made up of 16 amino acids. With V trimmed by 8 bases and J by 8 bases, 16 bases remained unmatched. The germline V gene has CDR1 MNHNS and CDR2 SASEGT. Combining a sample-barcoded 5' primer with a J-beta primer mix, a second PCR ran for about 7 to 12 cycles. There were at least 3 million CDR3-containing paired-end reads obtained from each sample. Via MiXCR, TCRdb re-called the 5' RACE reads, giving one row per CDR3 protein. The table includes around 700,000 distinct CDR3 sequences, roughly 25% detected once. This clonotype was detected only a few times. What it recognizes is unknown. The same data also went into a second study, on T cells of mothers and their children. Turning to that study: The TCR beta CDR3 read count exceeded 9.5 million for each mother and was 2.5 million to 3 million for each child. Overlap ran slightly, non-significantly higher for related than unrelated mother-child pairs.

This TCR was recovered from a boy younger than 18 in good health. The J gene is TRBJ2-2, the V gene TRBV6-1; TRBD1 agrees at 8 bases. Specimen: blood. CDR3 sequence (DNA): TGTGCCAGCTCCCGAGGGACGACAGGGGATCGGGGGGAGCTGTTTTTT. Translated: CASSRGTTGDRGELFF.